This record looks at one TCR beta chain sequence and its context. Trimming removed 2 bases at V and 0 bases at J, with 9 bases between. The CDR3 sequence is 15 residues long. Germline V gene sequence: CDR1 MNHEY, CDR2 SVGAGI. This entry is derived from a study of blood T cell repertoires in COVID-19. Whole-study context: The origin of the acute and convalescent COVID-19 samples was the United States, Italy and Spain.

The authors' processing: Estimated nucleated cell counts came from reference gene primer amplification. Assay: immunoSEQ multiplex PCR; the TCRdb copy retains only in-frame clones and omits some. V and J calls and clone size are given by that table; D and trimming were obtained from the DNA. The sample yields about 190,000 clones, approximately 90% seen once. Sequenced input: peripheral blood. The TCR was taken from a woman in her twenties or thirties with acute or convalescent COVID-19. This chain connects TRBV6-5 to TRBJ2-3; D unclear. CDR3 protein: CASSYGSGSTDTQYF. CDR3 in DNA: TGTGCCAGCAGTTACGGGTCAGGCAGCACAGATACGCAGTATTTT.